This T cell receptor (beta chain) appears in the sequencing data of a study of blood T cell repertoires in COVID-19. Study overall: Sites in the United States, Italy and Spain provided acute and convalescent COVID-19 samples.

The authors' processing: The authors estimated nucleated cell counts from reference gene primer amplification. Only in-frame clones appear in the TCRdb table, and some are missing; sequencing was by immunoSEQ multiplex PCR. D and trimming come from the DNA, and the V and J calls and clone size come from that table. The data contain 250,000 to 300,000 clones, roughly 90% of them singletons. The CDR3 is made up of 14 amino acids. Germline values: CDR1 MNHEY, CDR2 SVGAGI. V was cut by 2 bases and J by 11 bases, with 13 bases left in between. Everyone who took part was 18 to 89 years old, and they came from 20 to 25 US areas. Donors in Cohort 3 counted as recovered after two negative PCRs, clearance, or symptom resolution.

The clonotype was recovered from a woman aged 55-69 years who had recovered from COVID-19. The rearrangement joins TRBV6-5 to TRBJ1-6; D possibly corresponds to TRBD1 (5 bases). The sequenced sample consisted of PBMCs or T cells enriched from blood (not recorded which). The CDR3 nucleotides read TGTGCCAGCAGTTACGGCGGGGGAGATGCACCCCTCCACTTT. Amino acid sequence: CASSYGGGDAPLHF.